This entry describes one T cell receptor (beta chain). Which antigen it targets is not known. Base quality data are lacking; no much larger clone is found one base away. TCRdb shows the sequencer as Illumina HiSeq 1500. TCRdb redid the processing of the public reads, applying fastp at Q25 and MiXCR, and retained in-frame beta chains. Each CDR3 protein appears once, grouped with its most common genes and DNA. This sample comprises a few hundred thousand distinct CDR3 sequences, about two fifths of them detected only once. The ten largest clonotypes hold approximately 40% of the sample. CDR1 and CDR2 (LGHDT, YNNKEL) derive from the germline V gene (reference sequence). After removal of 4 bases from V and 8 bases from J, the junction retains 4 bases not matched to a gene. Taken from cysteine to phenylalanine, the CDR3 has 14 residues. Solely the CDR3 DNA is kept, with 42 bases framed from the first base.

These data are taken from a study of T cell repertoires in cytomegalovirus infection (dated by TCRdb to between 2018 and 2020). In terms of the full investigation: The peptide stimulations were aimed at well-studied HLA-B-restricted epitopes as well as recently identified HLA-C-restricted CMV epitopes, whose presentation resists viral immunomodulation. Donor HLA type was relevant to the analysis, as public TCR beta signatures indicated carriage of CMV infection together with the matching HLA type.

The treatment or condition tag for this specimen amounts to: in vitro stimulation with specific CMV peptide epitopes to enrich CMV-specific T cells. General conclusions and limits of the study: The ex vivo response was dominated by HLA-C-restricted CMV-specific TCR beta clonotypes, and the single most frequent clonotype in two of eight donors was supplied by these HLA-C-restricted clonotypes. Cumulative frequency of public TCR beta family members discriminated carriers of CMV infection plus the relevant HLA type in this cohort and an independent approximately 370-donor cohort.

Sequenced material: cultured PBMCs, taken from culture after CMV antigen stimulation. Rearrangement joined TRBV3-1 to TRBJ1-4, and TRBD1 matches 10 of the central bases. The origin of this receptor is a human donor in good health (CMV status not recorded). Some clones in this sample may be carry-over from other donors' samples. The DNA is as follows: TGTGCCAGCAGCCCGGGACAGGGGCACGAAAAACTGTTTTTT. This yields the protein CASSPGQGHEKLFF.